A single sample gave rise to the 11 T cell receptor beta chains below, sequenced in a study of T cells in Graves' hyperthyroidism and ophthalmopathy. It was RNA transcripts that yielded the amplified TCR beta CDR3 regions. The HTBI primer set served for first-round RT-PCR of the TCR CDR3. In TCRdb, the multiplex PCR reads were re-called with MiXCR into one record per CDR3 protein. The table has about 640,000 distinct CDR3 sequences, about a fifth seen once. Sequencing used blood. The receptors here all came from a man younger than 45 with Graves' ophthalmopathy.

This clonotype has ten or more counts. The chain carries TRBV28 and TRBJ1-1; TRBD1 matches at 7 bases. Losses at the gene ends were 3 bases for V and 3 bases for J; bases not matched to a gene: 13. The CDR3 totals 17 residues. Germline values: CDR1 MDHEN, CDR2 SYDVKM. The CDR3 reads CASSLIDETGTHTEAFF. The CDR3 nucleotides read TGTGCCAGCAGTTTGATTGATGAGACAGGGACTCACACTGAAGCTTTCTTT.

This clonotype turned up a few times. V usage is TRBV7-2 and J usage is TRBJ2-3; tentative D call: TRBD2 (6 bases). V was clipped by 5 bases and J by 0 bases, with 15 bases between them. CDR3 length: 16 amino acids. Germline V gene sequence: CDR1 SGHTA, CDR2 FQGNSA. The CDR3 DNA reads TGTGCCAGCAGCGTGAGACTAGATAGAAGCACAGATACGCAGTATTTT. Translation gives CASSVRLDRSTDTQYF.

The CDR3, as DNA: TGTGCCAGTAGTATGGCTGGGGGGCAGCCCCAGCATTTT. This encodes CASSMAGGQPQHF. The chain carries TRBV19 and TRBJ1-5; D perhaps matches TRBD1 (5 bases). Deletions cut 3 bases from V and 7 bases from J, with 10 bases between. CDR1 and CDR2 (germline): LNHDA, SQIVND (reference sequence). The CDR3 runs 13 residues.

This chain joins TRBV20-1 and TRBJ1-5; TRBD1 matches 10 bases. The V segment lost 6 bases and the J segment 6 bases; nucleotides outside the gene matches: 8. The germline V gene has CDR1 DFQATT and CDR2 SNEGSKA (reference sequence). The length of the CDR3 is 14 residues. CDR3 sequence: CSAKGQGYSQPQHF. The CDR3 DNA is TGCAGTGCCAAGGGACAGGGGTATAGTCAGCCCCAGCATTTT.

Only a few counts were recorded for this clonotype. The chain uses TRBV7-2 and TRBJ2-3; the match to TRBD2 covers 11 bases. Germline CDR1 reads SGHTA; CDR2 reads FQGNSA. With V trimmed by 5 bases and J by 6 bases, 7 bases remained unmatched. This CDR3 contains 15 residues. CDR3 nucleotide sequence: TGTGCCAGCAGCCAGCTAGCGGGAGGAATGGATACGCAGTATTTT. Its protein is CASSQLAGGMDTQYF.

This clonotype was counted between two and nine times. V and J are TRBV3-1 and TRBJ2-2; tentative D call: TRBD1 (6 bases). Germline CDR1 reads LGHDT; CDR2 reads YNNKEL (reference sequence). CDR3 length: 16 amino acids. V was trimmed by 5 bases and J by 3 bases, leaving 16 bases between them. CDR3 region: CASSRGNPRDTGELFF. As DNA, the CDR3 is TGTGCCAGCAGCAGGGGGAACCCACGGGACACCGGGGAGCTGTTTTTT.

This clonotype appeared a few times. The genes are TRBV20-1 and TRBJ1-6, with D possibly matching TRBD1 (6 bases). The germline V gene encodes CDR1 DFQATT and CDR2 SNEGSKA (reference sequence). CDR3 length equals 14 residues. V dropped 2 bases and J dropped 6 bases, with 11 bases sitting between them. Here the CDR3 DNA reads TGCAGTGCTAGACGGGGGCAGTCTAATTCACCCCTCCACTTT. It is translated as CSARRGQSNSPLHF.

This clonotype occurred many times. The chain uses TRBV3-1 and TRBJ1-5; TRBD1 agrees at 9 bases. J lost 4 bases, V lost 0 bases, and 4 bases had no gene match. Per the germline V gene, CDR1 is LGHDT and CDR2 is YNNKEL (reference sequence). CDR3 length equals 16 residues. In nucleotides, the CDR3 is TGTGCCAGCAGCCAAGATACAGGGGGCCGGAATCAGCCCCAGCATTTT. Translated: CASSQDTGGRNQPQHF. The entire variable domain, with the rest obtained from reference TRBV3-1 and TRBJ1-5, is as follows: DTAVSQTPKYLVTQMGNDKSIKCEQNLGHDTMYWYKQDSKKFLKIMFSYNNKELIINETVPNRFSPKSPDKAHLNLHINSLELGDSAVYFCASSQDTGGRNQPQHFGDGTRLSIL.

The V call is TRBV6-1, the J call TRBJ1-6, with 8 positions matching TRBD1. CDR3 length: 14 amino acids. The J segment lost 0 bases and the V segment lost 9 bases, leaving 1 base of the junction unmatched. Germline loops: CDR1 MNHNS, CDR2 SASEGT. DNA for the CDR3: TGTGCCAGTACAGGGGGCTCCTATAATTCACCCCTCCACTTT. Translating gives CASTGGSYNSPLHF.

This clonotype was found many times. The gene calls are TRBV5-1 and TRBJ1-5, with a weak D call TRBD1 (5 bases). Trimming removed 3 bases from V and 0 bases from J, with 10 bases in between. Germline CDR1 SGHRS, CDR2 YFSETQ. The CDR3 is 15 amino acids. The CDR3 DNA is TGCGCCAGCAGCTCGGGACCGTATAGCAATCAGCCCCAGCATTTT. This encodes CASSSGPYSNQPQHF.

This clonotype was found many times. This chain links TRBV28 with TRBJ1-3, with 7 bases lining up with TRBD1. With V trimmed by 5 bases and J by 7 bases, 11 bases remained unmatched. CDR3 length equals 15 residues. CDR1 and CDR2 from the germline V gene are MDHEN and SYDVKM. The CDR3 is CASSTTDREVNTIYF. Written as DNA, the CDR3 is TGTGCCAGCAGTACCACAGACAGGGAAGTGAACACCATATATTTT.